This T cell receptor (beta chain) was documented in a study of T-cell memory formation after mild COVID-19. Looked up from germline, CDR1 is SGHDN and CDR2 is FVKESK. V dropped 5 bases and J dropped 6 bases, with 10 bases sitting between them. The CDR3 totals 13 residues. Via MiXCR, TCRdb re-called the 5' RACE reads, giving one row per CDR3 protein. The sample includes 550,000 to 700,000 distinct CDR3 sequences, under 20% of them seen just once. The clonotype originates from an adult woman who had mild COVID-19 (a few samples of this study predate the infection). Cell type and time point are not known. Sequenced material: PBMCs or a T cell subset sorted from them (not recorded which). The chain links TRBV14 to TRBJ2-2; D not certain. CDR3 amino acids: CASSAIYPGELFF. The CDR3 nucleotides are TGTGCCAGCAGCGCCATATATCCCGGGGAGCTGTTTTTT.